The 7 T cell receptor beta chains in this list originate from one sample, sequenced in a study of CD8+ T cells in alopecia areata listed by TCRdb under 2018. The sample's time point label is to be understood as: about four weeks on oral tofacitinib. What the treatment or condition label conveys for this sample: oral pan-JAK inhibitor, 5-10 mg twice daily. Receptors were amplified or captured by the immunoSEQ multiplex PCR assay. RNA was extracted from all samples and reverse transcribed into cDNA, which served as template for TCR sequencing. This is the immuneACCESS table as TCRdb keeps it, with only in-frame sequences that have V and J called. A part of the clones is gone; compared with another copy, unresolved V genes explain less than half, and the rest is unexplained. For this sample the table gives 70,000 or so clones, of which 29% were detected only once. About 15% of the sample lies in the top ten.

The sequencing used CD8+ T cells sorted from blood, collected at week 4, from a patient treated with tofacitinib. These receptors were collected from a human donor with alopecia areata.

This clone has just one count. V usage is TRBV11-2 and J usage is TRBJ2-7; 9 nucleotides align to TRBD1. V lost 0 bases, J lost 6 bases, and 9 bases stayed unmatched. The V gene's germline CDR1 is SGHAT and CDR2 FQNNGV. This CDR3 comprises 16 residues. CDR3 protein: CASSLDHRGLSGEQYF. As DNA, the CDR3 is TGTGCCAGCAGCTTAGACCACAGGGGGCTCTCCGGCGAGCAGTACTTC.

The rearrangement uses TRBV6-5 and TRBJ1-3; D is unclear. The V end lost 8 bases, the J end lost 3 bases, and 14 bases lay between the germline ends. The CDR3 is made up of 14 amino acids. Looked up from germline, CDR1 is MNHEY and CDR2 is SVGAGI. CDR3 in amino acids: CASSNGGSGNTIYF. In DNA, the CDR3 is TGTGCCAGCTCGAACGGCGGTAGTGGAAACACCATATATTTT.

This clone was seen a handful of times. The chain employs TRBV10-3 and TRBJ2-7, with a tentative D call TRBD2 (7 bases). V lost 8 bases to trimming and J lost 2 bases, with 13 bases between them. The CDR3 loop spans 13 amino acids. The germline gives CDR1 ENHRY, CDR2 SYGVKD. The CDR3 here is CAIGGGGTYEQYF. The CDR3 DNA reads TGTGCCATCGGGGGAGGGGGAACCTACGAGCAGTACTTC.

As concerns this clone: At one of its ends the junction is not consistent with the germline gene, which may arise from a read error. This chain uses TRBV20-1 with TRBJ2-1; D call uncertain. Germline V CDR1 and CDR2: DFQATT, SNEGSKA (reference sequence). This CDR3 is 11 amino acids long. CDR3 DNA sequence: TGCAGTGCTAGAGATAACAATGAGCAATTCTTC. The encoded protein is CSARDNNEQFF.

This clone has only a few counts. DNA of the CDR3: TGTGCCAGCAGCGCGACGGCCACCTACAATGAGCAGTTCTTC. This sequence encodes CASSATATYNEQFF. The rearrangement links TRBV9 to TRBJ2-1; no clear D gene. Deletions cut 3 bases from V and 2 bases from J, with 9 bases between. The CDR3 consists of 14 residues. In germline, CDR1 is SGDLS, CDR2 YYNGEE. The full variable domain, in which reference TRBV9 and TRBJ2-1 provide the parts outside the CDR3, is DSGVTQTPKHLITATGQRVTLRCSPRSGDLSVYWYQQSLDQGLQFLIQYYNGEERAKGNILERFSAQQFPDLHSELNLSSLELGDSALYFCASSATATYNEQFFGPGTRLTVL.

This clone appeared a single time. This chain joins TRBV29-1 and TRBJ2-7, with a weak D call TRBD2 (5 bases). Per the germline V gene, CDR1 is SQVTM and CDR2 is ANQGSEA. V dropped 6 bases and J dropped 1 base, with 13 bases sitting between them. The length of the CDR3 is 13 residues. The CDR3 region has the DNA TGCAGCGTCGGGATGACAAGTTCCTACGAGCAGTACTTC. The encoded protein is CSVGMTSSYEQYF.

The sample holds a few counts of this clone. V and J are TRBV7-9 and TRBJ2-7; 11 bases agree with TRBD2. Germline CDR1 and CDR2: SEHNR and FQNEAQ (reference sequence). V was clipped by 5 bases and J by 6 bases; unmatched bases: 6. This CDR3 has 14 residues. Here the CDR3 reads CASSDGTSGTEQYF. The CDR3 DNA follows: TGTGCCAGCAGCGATGGGACTAGCGGAACCGAGCAGTACTTC.